This T cell receptor beta chain was captured by sequencing in a study of pediatric ulcerative colitis. Broader study findings: Ulcerative colitis patients shared more blood-rectal clones than controls. Acute severe colitis showed lower rectal diversity from clonal expansions. A couple of patients had blood samples with substantially reduced template counts. Repertoires came from total lymphocyte DNA, not specific subsets.

Concerning this clone: Its antigen is undetermined.

Assay used: immunoSEQ multiplex PCR; TCRdb lists only in-frame clones, some missing. The repertoire holds about 32,000 clones, with roughly 82% as singletons. Trimming stripped 1 base from V and 10 bases from J, with 22 bases between. Germline CDR1 and CDR2: SGHAT and FQDESV (reference sequence). The CDR3 has 16 amino acids. This receptor was identified in a boy between 10 and 17 years old with severe ulcerative colitis. V and J are TRBV11-1 and TRBJ2-5; D might be TRBD2 (5 bases). The specimen was blood. The CDR3 sequence: CASSLVEDFPLPIQYF. The CDR3 DNA sequence: TGTGCCAGCAGCTTAGTCGAGGACTTCCCACTCCCGATCCAGTACTTC.